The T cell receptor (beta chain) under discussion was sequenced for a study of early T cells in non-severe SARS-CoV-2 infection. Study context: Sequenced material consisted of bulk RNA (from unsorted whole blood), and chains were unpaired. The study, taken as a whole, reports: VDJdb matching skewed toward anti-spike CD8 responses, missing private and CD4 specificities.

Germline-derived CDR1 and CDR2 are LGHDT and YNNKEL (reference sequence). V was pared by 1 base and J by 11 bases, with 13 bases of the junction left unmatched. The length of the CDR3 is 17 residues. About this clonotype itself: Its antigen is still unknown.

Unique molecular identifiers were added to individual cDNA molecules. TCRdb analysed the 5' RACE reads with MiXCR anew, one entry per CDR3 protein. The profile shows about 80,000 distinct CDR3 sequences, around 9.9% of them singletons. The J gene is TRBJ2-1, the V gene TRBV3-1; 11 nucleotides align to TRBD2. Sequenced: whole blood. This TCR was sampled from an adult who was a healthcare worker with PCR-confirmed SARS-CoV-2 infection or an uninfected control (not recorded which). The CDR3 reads CASSQAFSLAGGPQQFF. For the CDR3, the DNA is TGTGCCAGCAGCCAAGCGTTTTCATTAGCGGGAGGGCCCCAGCAGTTCTTC.